A selection of T cell receptor beta chains follows, all from one sample in a study of cytotoxic CD8 clonotypes in ibrutinib-treated CLL. Measured with immunoSEQ multiplex PCR; TCRdb has only the in-frame clones, and not every one. The data show just over 65,000 clones, around 65% seen once. The material sequenced was PBMCs, taken after 12 months of ibrutinib treatment. The receptors derive from a human donor with chronic lymphocytic leukemia. CDR3s include the opening cysteine and the closing phenylalanine or tryptophan. A D gene is named only where the DNA matches it firmly. Clone size is given for some rows only: seen once, a few or many times, or a class if the clone is expanded.

j_call | v_call | d_call | clone_size | cdr3_aa | cdr3_nt
TRBJ1-6 | TRBV5-6 | NA | NA | CASSPQTGLWDSPLHF | TGTGCCAGCAGCCCTCAAACAGGGTTGTGGGATTCACCCCTCCACTTT
TRBJ1-6 | TRBV7-6 | NA | few | CASSLGQARPLHF | TGTGCCAGCAGCTTAGGGCAGGCTCGCCCCCTCCACTTT
TRBJ2-5 | TRBV5-4 | NA | NA | CASSAQGGTQYF | TGTGCCAGCAGCGCCCAGGGGGGGACCCAGTACTTC
TRBJ1-4 | TRBV7-2 | TRBD1 | NA | CASSLVGGTANEKLFF | TGTGCCAGCAGCTTAGTCGGCGGGACAGCTAATGAAAAACTGTTTTTT
TRBJ2-3 | TRBV9 | NA | NA | CASSVVASTDTQYF | TGTGCCAGCAGCGTAGTGGCTAGCACAGATACGCAGTATTTT
TRBJ1-5 | TRBV2 | TRBD1 | NA | CASTGQGFQPQHF | TGTGCCAGCACCGGACAGGGTTTCCAGCCCCAGCATTTT
TRBJ2-1 | TRBV9 | NA | NA | CASSVDGDGNEQFF | TGTGCCAGCAGCGTAGACGGGGACGGCAATGAGCAGTTCTTC
TRBJ1-2 | TRBV6-5 | NA | NA | CASKEENYGYTF | TGTGCCAGCAAGGAGGAGAACTATGGCTACACCTTC
TRBJ1-1 | TRBV7-2 | NA | few | CASSLDRLNTEAFF | TGTGCCAGCAGCTTAGACAGACTGAACACTGAAGCTTTCTTT
TRBJ1-2 | TRBV4-3 | TRBD1 | NA | CASSLTGGYGYTF | TGCGCCAGCAGCCTGACAGGGGGCTATGGCTACACCTTC
TRBJ2-6 | TRBV2 | NA | few | CASSESRAGANVLTF | TGTGCCAGCAGTGAATCCAGGGCTGGGGCCAACGTCCTGACTTTC
TRBJ1-1 | TRBV19 | TRBD1 | few | CASRPGQDRNTEAFF | TGTGCCAGTAGACCTGGACAGGATAGGAACACTGAAGCTTTCTTT
TRBJ2-1 | TRBV7-2 | NA | NA | CASSARPHLNEQFF | TGTGCCAGCAGCGCACGACCTCACCTCAATGAGCAGTTCTTC
TRBJ2-5 | TRBV6-5 | TRBD2 | NA | CASCASGGGTQYF | TGTGCCAGCTGTGCTAGCGGGGGAGGGACCCAGTACTTC
TRBJ1-4 | TRBV4-1 | NA | few | CASSQEPGLGEKLFF | TGCGCCAGCAGCCAAGAACCAGGTTTGGGTGAAAAACTGTTTTTT
TRBJ2-7 | TRBV7-2 | NA | few | CASSLSVGSSYEQYF | TGTGCCAGCAGCTTATCTGTGGGCAGTTCCTACGAGCAGTACTTC
TRBJ2-5 | TRBV27 | NA | NA | CASSFWRGETQYF | NA
TRBJ2-5 | TRBV29-1 | NA | NA | CSVIGVQETQYF | TGCAGCGTCATAGGCGTCCAAGAGACCCAGTACTTC
TRBJ1-4 | TRBV25-1 | TRBD1 | NA | CASTGTGGEKLFF | TGTGCCAGCACAGGGACAGGGGGTGAAAAACTGTTTTTT
TRBJ1-2 | TRBV6-1 | NA | NA | CASSEASDKFIRGYTF | TGTGCCAGCAGTGAAGCTAGCGACAAATTTATCCGTGGCTACACCTTC
TRBJ1-6 | TRBV6-1 | NA | NA | CASIGQGGSPLHF | TGTGCCAGCATCGGGCAGGGTGGTTCACCCCTCCACTTT
TRBJ2-7 | TRBV5-1 | NA | NA | CASSLISGSYEQYF | TGCGCCAGCAGCTTGATTTCAGGTTCCTACGAGCAGTACTTC
TRBJ1-2 | TRBV5-1 | NA | NA | CASSLMSDPLPNYGYTF | TGCGCCAGCAGCCTCATGAGTGATCCTCTTCCTAACTATGGCTACACCTTC
TRBJ1-2 | TRBV11-2 | NA | NA | CASRLQAPTYGYTF | TGTGCCAGCAGGTTACAGGCACCTACCTATGGCTACACCTTC
TRBJ1-2 | TRBV19 | NA | few | CASSMGESGYTF | TGTGCCAGTAGTATGGGGGAATCTGGCTACACCTTC
TRBJ2-7 | TRBV6-5 | TRBD1 | NA | CASSFTGQAYEQYF | TGTGCCAGCAGTTTCACGGGACAGGCCTACGAGCAGTACTTC
TRBJ1-1 | TRBV5-1 | TRBD1 | few | CASSLGSTGAGTEAFF | TGCGCCAGCAGCTTGGGGTCGACAGGGGCCGGCACTGAAGCTTTCTTT
TRBJ2-7 | TRBV7-2 | TRBD1 | NA | CASRGGQGSSYEQYF | TGTGCCAGCAGGGGGGGACAGGGGAGCTCCTACGAGCAGTACTTC
TRBJ2-7 | TRBV18 | NA | NA | CASSPRIRRGSYEQYF | TGTGCCAGCTCACCACGCATTAGGAGGGGCTCCTACGAGCAGTACTTC
TRBJ2-2 | TRBV4-1 | TRBD1 | NA | CASSQRGQPNTGELFF | TGCGCCAGCAGCCAAAGGGGACAGCCGAACACCGGGGAGCTGTTTTTT
TRBJ2-5 | TRBV9 | NA | NA | CASSDSREGARKTQYF | TGTGCCAGCAGCGACAGCAGGGAGGGGGCGAGAAAGACCCAGTACTTC
TRBJ2-7 | TRBV5-4 | NA | few | CASRPPGGDEQYF | TGTGCCAGCAGGCCGCCCGGGGGTGACGAGCAGTACTTC
TRBJ2-2 | TRBV11-3 | NA | NA | CASSLYGSTGELFF | TGTGCCAGCAGCTTGTACGGTTCGACCGGGGAGCTGTTTTTT
TRBJ2-7 | TRBV7-2 | NA | NA | CASSLMLSSINYEQYF | TGTGCCAGCAGCTTAATGCTCTCCTCAATCAACTACGAGCAGTACTTC
TRBJ1-1 | TRBV6-1 | NA | few | CASSPLIEAFF | TGTGCCAGCAGCCCCCTCATTGAAGCTTTCTTT
TRBJ2-3 | TRBV5-1 | TRBD1 | NA | CASSRNRGSDTQYF | TGCGCCAGCAGCAGAAACAGGGGCTCGGATACGCAGTATTTT
TRBJ2-3 | TRBV5-4 | NA | NA | CASSLSPNTQYF | TGTGCCAGCAGCTTGAGTCCAAATACGCAGTATTTT
TRBJ1-2 | TRBV7-9 | NA | few | CASSLDRYGYTF | TGTGCCAGCAGCTTGGATCGCTATGGCTACACCTTC
TRBJ1-4 | TRBV7-6 | TRBD1 | few | CASSLWGQRNEKLFF | TGTGCCAGCAGCTTATGGGGACAGCGGAATGAAAAACTGTTTTTT
TRBJ2-5 | TRBV29-1 | NA | NA | CSASQGLQETQYF | TGCAGCGCCTCCCAAGGCTTACAAGAGACCCAGTACTTC
TRBJ1-1 | TRBV7-9 | NA | few | CASSLGPSRNGAFF | TGTGCCAGCAGCTTAGGCCCGAGTAGAAACGGAGCTTTCTTT
TRBJ1-2 | TRBV30 | NA | few | CAWSRGLAGNYGYTF | TGTGCCTGGAGTAGAGGACTGGCAGGGAACTATGGCTACACCTTC
TRBJ1-1 | TRBV19 | NA | NA | CASSMYSRGAFF | TGTGCCAGTAGTATGTACTCCCGGGGGGCTTTCTTT
TRBJ1-2 | TRBV5-5 | TRBD1 | few | CASSWEKTGDYGYTF | TGTGCCAGCAGCTGGGAGAAGACAGGGGACTATGGCTACACCTTC
TRBJ2-1 | TRBV11-3 | TRBD2 | NA | CASSLVAGVDEQFF | TGTGCCAGCAGCTTAGTGGCGGGGGTCGATGAGCAGTTCTTC
TRBJ2-6 | TRBV19 | NA | few | CASVSGGAWSGANVLTF | TGTGCCAGTGTCTCGGGGGGCGCTTGGTCTGGGGCCAACGTCCTGACTTTC
TRBJ1-2 | TRBV6-1 | NA | NA | CASSRDTRNYGYTF | TGTGCCTCCTCCCGGGACACGAGAAACTATGGCTACACCTTC
TRBJ1-1 | TRBV5-4 | NA | NA | CASSTEGRTEAFF | TGTGCCAGCAGCACCGAGGGAAGGACTGAAGCTTTCTTT
TRBJ2-5 | TRBV9 | TRBD2 | NA | CASSVALAGDQETQYF | TGTGCCAGCAGCGTAGCGTTAGCGGGGGACCAAGAGACCCAGTACTTC